A single sample is the source of the 13 T cell receptor beta chains below, sequenced in a study of blood T cell repertoires in COVID-19. Produced via immunoSEQ multiplex PCR; TCRdb's table is partial and in-frame only. The sample includes 65,000 to 80,000 clones, about 90% of them seen just once. The sample comprised peripheral blood. These receptors were collected from a man aged 80 or over in a cohort sampled during active COVID-19.

The CDR3, as DNA: TGTGCCAGCAGTGAGGTCGGCGGAGGGACCGGGGAGCTGTTTTTT. Protein: CASSEVGGGTGELFF. The chain joins TRBV2 to TRBJ2-2; D perhaps matches TRBD2 (6 bases). V was shortened by 3 bases and J by 5 bases, with 13 bases between the two germline ends. The length of the CDR3 is 15 residues. Germline V lookup: CDR1 SNHLY, CDR2 FYNNEI.

The count of this clone is one. The chain employs TRBV24-1 and TRBJ2-2; TRBD1 aligns across 7 bases. Per the germline V gene, CDR1 is KGHDR and CDR2 is SFDVKD. V was pared by 2 bases and J by 3 bases, with 2 bases of the junction left unmatched. This CDR3 is built from 15 residues. This CDR3 reads CATSDSGTDTGELFF. The CDR3 nucleotides are TGTGCCACCAGTGATTCAGGGACAGACACCGGGGAGCTGTTTTTT.

This rearrangement joins TRBV6-6 to TRBJ2-7; D possibly corresponds to TRBD1 (5 bases). Per the germline V gene, CDR1 is MNHNY and CDR2 is SVGAGI (reference sequence). The length of the CDR3 is 14 residues. V was trimmed by 4 bases and J by 4 bases, leaving 14 bases between them. The DNA for the CDR3 is TGTGCCAGCAGTTCCCTAAACACAGGTTACGAGCAGTACTTC. Residues: CASSSLNTGYEQYF.

The chain couples TRBV19 to TRBJ2-7; 7 nucleotides agree with TRBD1. The J call may be wrong; the DNA end is better matched by TRBJ2-5. This CDR3 spans 14 amino acids. The germline V gene has CDR1 LNHDA and CDR2 SQIVND (reference sequence). CDR3 nucleotide sequence: TGTGCCAGTAGTATATGGACAGGCCAAGAGACCCAGTACTTC. Encoded protein: CASSIWTGQETQYF.

The chain is built from TRBV2 and TRBJ2-1, with D unresolved. Germline V gene data show CDR1 as SNHLY and CDR2 as FYNNEI. The CDR3 extends over 11 amino acids. V dropped 1 base and J dropped 9 bases, with 4 bases sitting between them. CDR3 in amino acids: CASSEDLEQFF. The CDR3 DNA reads TGTGCCAGCAGTGAAGATCTTGAGCAGTTCTTC.

The sample holds one count of this clone. The chain carries TRBV7-2 and TRBJ2-3, with 9 bases lining up with TRBD2. Trimming removed 0 bases from V and 4 bases from J; junction bases left unmatched: 8. The CDR3 consists of 17 residues. Germline lookup yields CDR1 SGHTA and CDR2 FQGNSA. Here the CDR3 DNA reads TGTGCCAGCAGCTTAGCGAGCGCGGGGGGGCCTGCAGATACGCAGTATTTT. It translates to CASSLASAGGPADTQYF.

The chain combines TRBV7-9 with TRBJ1-1; D remains ambiguous. The germline V and J ends were trimmed by 5 bases and 1 base, with 14 bases remaining between them. The CDR3 is 15 amino acids. The germline CDR1 and CDR2 sequences are SEHNR and FQNEAQ (reference sequence). CDR3 DNA sequence: TGTGCCAGCAGCCGCCCCGGGGAGGCGAACACTGAAGCTTTCTTT. This translates into CASSRPGEANTEAFF.

CDR3 nucleotide sequence: TGTGCCAGCAGCCAAGAGGGGGCACGGCAGCCCCAGCATTTT. It codes for CASSQEGARQPQHF. The rearrangement joins TRBV4-2 to TRBJ1-5; perhaps TRBD1 as D (6 bases). Looked up from germline, CDR1 is LGHNA and CDR2 is YNFKEQ. The CDR3 is 14 residues long. V was trimmed by 0 bases and J by 7 bases, leaving 10 bases between them.

The chain recombines TRBV18 with TRBJ2-1; TRBD2 agrees at 9 bases. This CDR3 contains 15 residues. After removal of 6 bases from V and 5 bases from J, the junction contained 8 bases not matched to a gene. Germline CDR1 KGHSH, CDR2 LQKENI. CDR3 protein: CASSYSGGGNNEQFF. The CDR3, as DNA: TGTGCCAGCTCCTATAGCGGGGGTGGCAACAATGAGCAGTTCTTC.

The chain couples TRBV18 to TRBJ2-7; maybe TRBD1 (6 bases). V was clipped by 4 bases and J by 5 bases, with 18 bases between them. The CDR3 contains 15 residues. The germline CDR1 and CDR2 sequences are KGHSH and LQKENI. CDR3 nucleotide sequence: TGTGCCAGCTCACAACTCGAACAGGGTATCAACGAGCAGTACTTC. Its translation is CASSQLEQGINEQYF. Supplemented by reference TRBV18 and TRBJ2-7, the full variable domain reads NAGVMQNPRHLVRRRGQEARLRCSPMKGHSHVYWYRQLPEEGLKFMVYLQKENIIDESGMPKERFSAEFPKEGPSILRIQQVVRGDSAAYFCASSQLEQGINEQYFGPGTRLTVT.

The chain joins TRBV6-1 to TRBJ2-3; D might be TRBD1 (6 bases). Germline values: CDR1 MNHNS, CDR2 SASEGT. The V end was cut by 3 bases, the J end by 3 bases, with 10 bases between. This CDR3 is 14 amino acids long. In DNA form, the CDR3 reads TGTGCCAGCAGTGATCTGGGGGCGACAGATACGCAGTATTTT. It encodes CASSDLGATDTQYF.

CDR3 residues: CASSYAGGTLDQPQHF. The CDR3 DNA follows: TGTGCCAGCAGTTATGCCGGGGGGACTCTAGATCAGCCCCAGCATTTT. The chain carries TRBV6-2 or TRBV6-3 and TRBJ1-5, with a possible D match to TRBD1 (5 bases). The CDR3 spans 16 residues. CDR1 and CDR2 from the germline V gene are MNHEY and SVGEGT. Trimming removed 3 bases at V and 5 bases at J, with 17 bases between.

CDR3: CASSSRAQGAGTDTQYF. CDR3 DNA sequence: TGTGCCAGCAGTTCCCGGGCACAGGGGGCAGGCACAGATACGCAGTATTTT. The chain carries TRBV28 and TRBJ2-3, with TRBD1 identical over 9 bases. V dropped 4 bases and J dropped 1; count of bases not matched to a gene: 9. Germline V gives CDR1 MDHEN, CDR2 SYDVKM. The CDR3 has 17 amino acids. Based on the CDR3 plus reference TRBV28 and TRBJ2-3, the full variable domain is DVKVTQSSRYLVKRTGEKVFLECVQDMDHENMFWYRQDPGLGLRLIYFSYDVKMKEKGDIPEGYSVSREKKERFSLILESASTNQTSMYLCASSSRAQGAGTDTQYFGPGTRLTVL.